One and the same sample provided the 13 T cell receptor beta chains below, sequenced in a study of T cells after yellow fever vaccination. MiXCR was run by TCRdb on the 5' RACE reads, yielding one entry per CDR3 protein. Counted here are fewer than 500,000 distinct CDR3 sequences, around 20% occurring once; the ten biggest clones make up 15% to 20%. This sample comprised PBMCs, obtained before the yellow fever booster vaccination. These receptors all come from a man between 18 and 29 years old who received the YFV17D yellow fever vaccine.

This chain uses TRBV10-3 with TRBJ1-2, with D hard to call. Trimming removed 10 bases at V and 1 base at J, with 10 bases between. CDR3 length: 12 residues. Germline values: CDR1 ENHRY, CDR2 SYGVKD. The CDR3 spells CATGEGNYGYTF. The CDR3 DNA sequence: TGTGCCACCGGGGAGGGTAACTATGGCTACACCTTC.

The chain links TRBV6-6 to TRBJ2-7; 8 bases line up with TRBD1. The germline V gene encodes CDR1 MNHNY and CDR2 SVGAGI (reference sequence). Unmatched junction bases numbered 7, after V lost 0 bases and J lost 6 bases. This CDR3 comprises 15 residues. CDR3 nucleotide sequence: TGTGCCAGCAGTTACTCGACGGACAGGGATGGCGAGCAGTACTTC. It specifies CASSYSTDRDGEQYF.

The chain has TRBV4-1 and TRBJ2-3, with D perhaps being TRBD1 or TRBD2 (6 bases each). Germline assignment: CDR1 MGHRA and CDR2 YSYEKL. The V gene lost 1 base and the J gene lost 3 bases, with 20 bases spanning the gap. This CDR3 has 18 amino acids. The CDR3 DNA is TGCGCCAGCAGCCAAGGGGCTCGGGGGCCCCAAGGGACAGATACGCAGTATTTT. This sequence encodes CASSQGARGPQGTDTQYF.

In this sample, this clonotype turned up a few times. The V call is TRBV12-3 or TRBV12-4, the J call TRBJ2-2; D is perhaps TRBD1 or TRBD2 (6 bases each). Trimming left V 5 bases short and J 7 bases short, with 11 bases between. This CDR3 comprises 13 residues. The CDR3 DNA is TGTGCCAGCAGTCCTGGAGGGGGCGGGGAGCTGTTTTTT. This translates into CASSPGGGGELFF.

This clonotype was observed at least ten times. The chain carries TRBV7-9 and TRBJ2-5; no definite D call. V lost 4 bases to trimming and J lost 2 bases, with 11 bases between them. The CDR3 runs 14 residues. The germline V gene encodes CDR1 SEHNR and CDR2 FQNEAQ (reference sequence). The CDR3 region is CASSSLSQQETQYF. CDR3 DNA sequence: TGTGCCAGCAGCTCCCTGTCCCAACAAGAGACCCAGTACTTC.

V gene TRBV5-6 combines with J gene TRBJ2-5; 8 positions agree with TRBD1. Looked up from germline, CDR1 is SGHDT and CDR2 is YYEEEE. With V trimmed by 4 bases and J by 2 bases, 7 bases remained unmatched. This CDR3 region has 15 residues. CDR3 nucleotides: TGTGCCAGCAGCCTGATGGGACAGGCACAAGAGACCCAGTACTTC. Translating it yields CASSLMGQAQETQYF.

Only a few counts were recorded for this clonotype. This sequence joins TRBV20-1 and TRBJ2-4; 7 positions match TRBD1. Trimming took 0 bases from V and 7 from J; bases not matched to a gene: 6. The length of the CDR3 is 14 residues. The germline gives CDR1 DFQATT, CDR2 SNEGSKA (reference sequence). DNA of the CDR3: TGCAGTGCTAGAGATCAGGGCAGGGGGAACATTCAGTACTTC. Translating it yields CSARDQGRGNIQYF.

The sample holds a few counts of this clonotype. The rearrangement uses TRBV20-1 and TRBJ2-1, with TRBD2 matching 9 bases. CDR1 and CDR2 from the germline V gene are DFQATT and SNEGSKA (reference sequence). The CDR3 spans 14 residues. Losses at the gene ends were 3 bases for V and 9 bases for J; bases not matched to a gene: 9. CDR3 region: CSASYSGGFREQFF. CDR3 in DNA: TGCAGTGCTAGTTACAGCGGGGGGTTCCGTGAGCAGTTCTTC.

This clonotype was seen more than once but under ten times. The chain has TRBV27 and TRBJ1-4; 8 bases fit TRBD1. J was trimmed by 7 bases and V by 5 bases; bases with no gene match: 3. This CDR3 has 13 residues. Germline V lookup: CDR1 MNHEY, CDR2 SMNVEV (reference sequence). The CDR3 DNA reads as TGTGCCAGCAGTCTGGACAGGGTTGAAAAACTGTTTTTT. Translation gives CASSLDRVEKLFF.

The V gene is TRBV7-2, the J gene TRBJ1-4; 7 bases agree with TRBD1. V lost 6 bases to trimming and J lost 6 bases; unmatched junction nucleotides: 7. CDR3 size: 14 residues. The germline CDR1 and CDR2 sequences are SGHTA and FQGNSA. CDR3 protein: CASRQTGMDEKLFF. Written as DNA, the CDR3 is TGTGCCAGCAGGCAGACAGGGATGGATGAAAAACTGTTTTTT.

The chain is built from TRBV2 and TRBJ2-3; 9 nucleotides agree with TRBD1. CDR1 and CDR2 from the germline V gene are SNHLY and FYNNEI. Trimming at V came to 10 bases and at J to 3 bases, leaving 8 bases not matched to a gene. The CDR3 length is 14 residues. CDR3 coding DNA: TGTGCCACCCCGGGGGGACAGGGAACAGATACGCAGTATTTT. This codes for CATPGGQGTDTQYF.

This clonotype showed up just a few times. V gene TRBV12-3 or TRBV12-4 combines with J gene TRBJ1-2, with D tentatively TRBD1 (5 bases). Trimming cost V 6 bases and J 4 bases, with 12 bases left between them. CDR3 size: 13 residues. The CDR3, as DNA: TGTGCCAGCAGGCCTGGGGGGACCTATGGCTACACCTTC. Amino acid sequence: CASRPGGTYGYTF.

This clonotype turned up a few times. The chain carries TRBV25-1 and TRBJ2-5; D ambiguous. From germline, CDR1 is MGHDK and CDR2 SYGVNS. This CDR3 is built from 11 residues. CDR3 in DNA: TGTGGGACGGCTGCGTTAGAGACCCAGTACTTC. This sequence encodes CGTAALETQYF.